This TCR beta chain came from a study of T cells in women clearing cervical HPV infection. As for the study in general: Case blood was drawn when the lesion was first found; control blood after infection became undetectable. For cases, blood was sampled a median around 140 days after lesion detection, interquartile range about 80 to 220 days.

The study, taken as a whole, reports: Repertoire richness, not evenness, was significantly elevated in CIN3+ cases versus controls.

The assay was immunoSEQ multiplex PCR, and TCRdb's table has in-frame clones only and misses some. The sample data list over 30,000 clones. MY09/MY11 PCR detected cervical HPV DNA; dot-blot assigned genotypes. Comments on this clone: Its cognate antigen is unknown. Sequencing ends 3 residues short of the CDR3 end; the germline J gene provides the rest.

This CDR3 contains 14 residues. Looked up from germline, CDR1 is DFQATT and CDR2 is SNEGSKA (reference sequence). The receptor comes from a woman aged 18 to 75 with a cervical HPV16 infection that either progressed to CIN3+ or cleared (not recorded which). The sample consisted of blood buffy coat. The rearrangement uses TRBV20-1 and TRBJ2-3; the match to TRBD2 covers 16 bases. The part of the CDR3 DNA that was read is TGCAGTGCTAAGGGACTAGCGGGGGGGGAAACG. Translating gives CSAKGLAGGET. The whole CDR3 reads CSAKGLAGGETQYF.